This T cell receptor beta chain was captured by sequencing in a study of cytomegalovirus exposure and HLA in healthy donors (dated by TCRdb to the late 2010s). Regarding the research as a whole: An earlier analysis of approximately 640 of the donors reported 250 to 350 Gb of sequence data and 117 million unique TCR beta sequences from about 179 million T cells. An early release that covered several hundred HLA-typed donors contained approximately 300 gigabases of sequencing data and around 85 million unique TCR sequences. The genetic ancestry cluster associated with self-reported Caucasian donors included roughly four fifths of the roughly 390 genotyped donors. The study was designed to test whether signatures of past pathogen exposure could be identified by cataloging public T cell receptors. The T cell repertoires of under 700 subjects were profiled by immunosequencing and related to cytomegalovirus serostatus. Along with the roughly 610-subject first cohort, a separate validation cohort of over a hundred different subjects was used. The study combined high-throughput TCR immunosequencing, statistical association of individual TCRs with disease status, and machine learning to predict cytomegalovirus infection status. A later analysis re-examined previously published TCR beta repertoires from 610 or so donors and added high-resolution HLA genotyping to investigate patterns of TCR occurrence. Rather than using new phenotypic data, the later analysis identified candidate immune exposures from TCR beta sequences and from how often those sequences occurred across donors. An earlier analysis of fewer than 750 of the donors used high-throughput TCR beta sequencing to judge whether each TCR beta V gene segment behaved as functional or pseudogenic. Alongside the repertoire data, information on donor age, sex, ethnicity and CMV serostatus was compiled. Genome-wide SNP genotypes for about 55% of the roughly 670 donors were used in a later genetic analysis, which treated that subset as a discovery cohort. All discovery cohort repertoires had been generated using a single sequencing platform. Both class I and class II loci were covered by HLA typing, at four-digit resolution. The number of typed donors differed by locus: 629-630 for A, B, C, DRB1 and DQB1; 500 to 550 for DQA1; 606 for DPA1; and 400 to 480 for DPB1. Five DR-DQ haplotypes were handled as single units for association and clustering, since linkage in the cohort was strong. Among roughly 400 genotyped donors of the cohort, an average of about 240,000 unique TCR beta nucleotide sequences was sequenced per donor, of which roughly 18% were non-productive.

For this clone: Its target antigen remains unknown. The sample holds no much larger clone one base away, and base qualities are not on file. Other nucleotide sequences in the sample specify the same CDR3.

Broader findings and caveats from the paper: A later analysis found that most CMV-associated TCR beta chains appeared HLA-restricted, with HLA associations seemingly driven largely by CMV exposure. When HLA alleles, especially DR and DQ, strongly co-occurred, attributing TCR associations to individual alleles was difficult. A cluster of highly shared sequence variants was judged likely to be a technical artifact of the sequencing pipeline. In a later analysis, HLA-associated TCR beta chains were found to be more clonally expanded and to have lower generation probabilities than equally common non-associated chains. In a later analysis, the rate of TCR association differed among HLA loci, with DRB1 alleles having the most associated TCRs and HLA-C alleles having the fewest. Sequencing depth was assumed to be roughly uniform across donors in the presence/absence analyses, though that assumption may not hold. In a later genetic analysis, a missense DCLRE1C variant was associated with V-gene and J-gene trimming of TCR beta chains, and the association was replicated in an independent cohort. The classifier was reported to diagnose cytomegalovirus status with high specificity and sensitivity in both the original cohort and the validation cohort. In an earlier analysis of roughly 560 of the donors, most TCR beta V segments were observed in productive rearrangements about 87% or about 30% of the time, broadly matching IMGT annotations. In vitro tests confirmed that a few of the cytomegalovirus-associated TCR beta chains recognize cytomegalovirus antigens. A further reported finding was that TCR beta sequences accurately predicted the HLA-A and HLA-B alleles for most subjects in the first cohort. The cohort was sequenced for TCR beta chains only, and without alpha or paired-chain data the features that could be detected were limited. For the cohort, immune exposure information was limited to CMV serostatus. Correlated functional status among segregating V segments might be attributable to linkage disequilibrium, but an unknown experimental factor could not be ruled out. A later genetic analysis reported fewer N-insertions in productive TCRs among donors in an Asian-associated ancestry cluster than the approximately 670-donor mean. Across donors, most TCR sequences were observed very rarely, whereas some public TCRs were present in many individuals. According to the authors, the approach could potentially be generalized to other disease states and immunological phenotypes. Several of the top co-occurrence clusters appeared to be linked to parvovirus B19, influenza, CMV and Epstein-Barr virus, according to a later analysis. At a false discovery rate of 0.05, a later analysis linked under 20,000 TCR beta sequences to specific HLA alleles. Because HLA typing was missing for some donors at each locus, association tests included only the typed subset. The earlier analysis of nearly 600 of the donors excluded over 15 rarely observed V segments, including chromosome 9 orphons, because counts were too low. In the study, 150 to 200 TCR beta chains were listed as associated with cytomegalovirus.

In total, roughly 710 healthy bone marrow donors made up the cohort. Cohort members were all nominally healthy when sampled, although unrecorded immune exposures were likely present. The donor tested CMV seronegative and was one of the 352 seronegative cohort members. A peripheral blood sample was collected from each donor, and TCR beta sequencing was performed on peripheral blood mononuclear cells. The Qiagen DNeasy Blood Extraction Kit was used to extract genomic DNA from the blood cell samples. Receptor amplification or capture employed the immunoSEQ multiplex PCR assay. The multiplex PCR relied on a mix of 60 forward primers for TCR Vbeta segments and 13 reverse primers for TCR Jbeta segments. The CDR3 region of rearranged TCR beta genes was amplified from genomic DNA with a multiplex PCR assay. The Illumina HiSeq System was used to sequence the amplified TCR beta libraries as 87-base-pair reads. In the authors' own workflow: Across the 500 to 850 repertoires, a later analysis counted approximately 83 million unique TCR beta chains, 9.5 million to 12 million of which were shared by at least two donors. Raw reads were error-corrected and collapsed into unique sequences by a nearest-neighbor algorithm in which closely related sequences were merged to remove PCR and sequencing errors. CDR3 sequences were aligned to IMGT reference sequences to assign V, D and J gene segments. For a sequence to be retained, a match of at least six nucleotides was required to both a V gene segment and a J gene segment. A rearrangement counted as productive if the CDR3 had no stop codons and remained in frame with V and J, and every other rearrangement counted as non-productive. Following IMGT convention, CDR3 was defined as the stretch from the second conserved V-encoded cysteine up to the conserved J-encoded phenylalanine. The earlier analysis of 587 of the donors excluded sequences that lacked an unambiguous match to a single V gene segment. An earlier analysis of fewer than 750 of the donors called V segments functional above 56.7% productive rearrangements and segregating when the between-donor standard deviation exceeded 5%. A statistical classification framework was developed to diagnose cytomegalovirus status using the catalog of TCR beta chain sequences. V and J gene assignment, in a later analysis, came from comparing TCR nucleotide sequences with IMGT/GENE-DB human TR gene sequences. In a later analysis, CDR3 sequences and most-parsimonious VDJ recombination scenarios were assigned using the TCRdist pipeline. In a later analysis, every TCR beta chain was defined by the combination of its CDR3 amino acid sequence and its V-gene family, and reads without a unique V-gene family were dropped. In a later analysis, fewer than 650 highly shared, low-generation-probability nucleotide sequences were removed to address suspected cross-contamination and a sequencing artifact. A later analysis calculated a clonal expansion index for each public chain from normalized within-repertoire ranks of inferred template counts. In a later analysis, generation probabilities were computed with a VDJ recombination model fitted to out-of-frame rearrangements, and the resulting probabilities were checked against IGoR. Hypergeometric tests were used in a later analysis to score TCR-TCR, TCR-HLA and TCR-CMV co-occurrence, with a repertoire-size bias correction applied to the TCR pairs. A later analysis estimated false discovery rates by permuting HLA or CMV assignments 20 times. A later analysis grouped co-occurring TCRs with DBSCAN, adding TCRdist sequence similarity when clustering within HLA-allele-positive subsets. Co-occurrence clustering excluded repertoires with fewer than 30,000 or more than 120,000 public chains, plus five with anomalous nucleotide sharing. What TCRdb holds here is the immuneACCESS table cut down to in-frame rearrangements. Part of the clones is not present; checked against another copy, under half of the missing clones reflect an unresolved V gene, and the others are unexplained. The DNA gave D and trimming, while V, J and clone size come from that table. Recorded for this sample are roughly 130,000 clones; around three quarters of them occurred a single time. Roughly 2% of the sample comes from the top ten.

The sample was PBMCs. This TCR came from a young man in good health and CMV-seronegative.

At the DNA level, the sequence is TGTGCCAGCTCACCCCTCAGGGAAAGTGAGCAGTACGTC. Protein translation: CASSPLRESEQYV. The chain is made from TRBV18 and TRBJ2-7; matching of 5 bases hints at TRBD1 as the D gene. CDR1 and CDR2 are read off the germline V gene as KGHSH and LQKENI. V loses 3 bases, J loses 7 bases, and the germline ends lie 13 bases apart. The CDR3 measures 13 amino acids from cysteine to valine. The read is trimmed to its CDR3 DNA, 39 bases read in frame from base 1.